The rows below give T cell receptor beta chains drawn from one sample of a study of quantifying T cell responses using KT2 cells. MiXCR, run by TCRdb on the UMI-ligation and nested PCR reads, gives a single entry per CDR3 protein. The sample lists 40,000 or so distinct CDR3 sequences, about 18% seen once, with roughly 40% in the top ten. Input material: PBMCs spiked with cells of the T cell clone KT2. Receptors were obtained from a human donor. CDR3s include the opening cysteine and the closing phenylalanine or tryptophan. D genes are given only for firm matches. Part of the rows lack a size; the others show once, few, many or a class for expanded clones.

TRBJ1-1	NA	few	TRBV10-2	CASSGAVGAFF
TRBJ1-2	TRBD1	NA	TRBV6-2/TRBV6-3	CASSYPVDRADYGYTF
TRBJ2-5	TRBD2	NA	TRBV12-3/TRBV12-4	CASSLASGGWGETQYF
TRBJ1-2	NA	NA	TRBV19	CASSKPGEMDYGYTF
TRBJ2-7	NA	few	TRBV5-1	CASSFRQGSRDEQYF
TRBJ1-1	NA	NA	TRBV29-1	CSVSGQGWNTEAFF
TRBJ2-1	TRBD2	NA	TRBV12-3/TRBV12-4	CASSATSGGATNEQFF
TRBJ1-5	NA	NA	TRBV6-5	CASSYLQVLNQPQHF
TRBJ2-1	TRBD2	many	TRBV3-1	CASSQSGASGSF
TRBJ2-1	TRBD2	NA	TRBV19	CAPIRAGDVTYNEQFF
TRBJ2-7	TRBD2	many	TRBV4-2	CASSQGAGESYEQYF
TRBJ2-3	NA	many	TRBV6-1	CASSEARRQLTDTQYF
TRBJ2-3	TRBD2	few	TRBV5-1	CASSPGTSGIDTQYF
TRBJ1-2	NA	few	TRBV30	CAWIHGYGYTF
TRBJ2-3	TRBD2	NA	TRBV13	CASSLSLAGDTQYF
TRBJ2-1	TRBD1	NA	TRBV5-6	CASSARGQTYNEQFF
TRBJ2-2	TRBD1	many	TRBV20-1	CSARSGTANTGELFF
TRBJ2-3	TRBD2	few	TRBV2	CASGTSGRGPTDTQYF
TRBJ2-1	NA	NA	TRBV9	CASTVRRLQGNEQFF
TRBJ2-7	NA	NA	TRBV27	CASRERENYEQYF
TRBJ1-6	NA	many	TRBV7-2	CASSRQGRDSPLHF
TRBJ2-1	TRBD2	many	TRBV6-2/TRBV6-3	CASSYSPASGIYNEQFF
TRBJ1-2	NA	NA	TRBV14	CASSHRTVNYGYTF
TRBJ2-2	NA	few	TRBV2	CASSDRGYTGELFF
TRBJ1-6	NA	few	TRBV12-3/TRBV12-4	CASSLGLDSPLHF
TRBJ1-4	NA	few	TRBV6-2/TRBV6-3	CASSTDRDSMGDEKLFF
TRBJ2-7	NA	NA	TRBV24-1	CATKSREQYF
TRBJ2-7	NA	many	TRBV9	CASSVESSREQYF
TRBJ2-5	NA	few	TRBV20-1	CSASSWGGEETQYF
TRBJ2-7	NA	NA	TRBV12-3/TRBV12-4	CASSPTTLFGPGVEQYF
TRBJ1-1	NA	few	TRBV2	CASSAGYTEAFF
TRBJ2-3	NA	NA	TRBV29-1	CSVTRDSTDTQYF
TRBJ1-2	TRBD1	NA	TRBV4-1	CASSQEGHLQGDYGYTF
TRBJ2-2	NA	NA	TRBV7-2	CASSTNPNTGELFF
TRBJ1-6	NA	NA	TRBV27	CATSGSYNSPLHF
TRBJ2-3	NA	NA	TRBV10-3	CAISRDGGAAADTQYF
TRBJ2-3	NA	many	TRBV20-1	CSARRGSGITPPTDTQYF
TRBJ2-3	TRBD2	NA	TRBV11-3	CASSVEARREVTDTQYF
TRBJ2-1	TRBD2	few	TRBV6-2/TRBV6-3	CASSYSVLAGGGNEQFF
TRBJ1-6	TRBD1	NA	TRBV12-3/TRBV12-4	CASSFVAGTGDSPLHF
TRBJ2-1	TRBD2	NA	TRBV4-1	CASSQETSGGYNEQFF
TRBJ1-6	NA	few	TRBV12-3/TRBV12-4	CASSSTGSSYNSPLHF
TRBJ2-5	TRBD2	few	TRBV20-1	CSALRGGETQYF
TRBJ2-5	NA	many	TRBV5-1	CASSPGLYYSQETQYF
TRBJ2-7	NA	NA	TRBV7-2	CASSKDGYEQYF
TRBJ2-5	NA	NA	TRBV20-1	CSARDHRDPLETQYF
TRBJ2-1	TRBD2	NA	TRBV7-9	CASSPKLAGGYEQFF
TRBJ1-2	NA	once	TRBV3-1	CASSQEGPDYGYTF
TRBJ1-5	NA	NA	TRBV2	CASRDRGVQPQHF
TRBJ1-2	NA	NA	TRBV29-1	CSVLAGFWDYGYTF
TRBJ1-6	NA	NA	TRBV20-1	CSASSGPPSYNSPLHF
TRBJ1-4	TRBD1	few	TRBV12-3/TRBV12-4	CASSPDRDPEKLFF
TRBJ1-1	NA	NA	TRBV9	CASSIGPTGEAFF
TRBJ2-3	NA	NA	TRBV10-1	CASSDGRLTSTDTQYF
TRBJ2-5	NA	NA	TRBV5-1	CASSFWQGQETQYF
TRBJ2-5	TRBD1	NA	TRBV6-2/TRBV6-3	CASSDAGTGPQETQYF
TRBJ2-3	NA	many	TRBV20-1	CSANLRGSDTQYF
TRBJ1-5	NA	NA	TRBV2	CASRRRPKSNQPQNF
TRBJ2-7	NA	NA	TRBV6-5	CASRQGIGEQYF
TRBJ2-7	TRBD1	NA	TRBV11-2	CASSLVQGATYEQYF